This T cell receptor beta chain appears in the sequencing data of a study of OX40 agonist ivuxolimab in advanced cancers. Study-wide context: Ivuxolimab was a fully human IgG2 agonistic monoclonal antibody targeting the costimulatory receptor OX40 (CD134). The dose-escalation cohort was 80% to 90% male with a mean age of about 65 years, ranging from 23 to 79. Partial responses occurred in three dose-escalation patients: two with cutaneous melanoma and one with hepatocellular carcinoma. Patients were allowed to have had prior anti-PD-1, anti-PD-L1 or anti-CTLA-4 therapy, and approximately 40% of the dose-escalation patients had been treated with checkpoint inhibitors. Of the 50 to 55 dose-escalation patients, hepatocellular carcinoma was present in around 19, melanoma in approximately 15, renal cell carcinoma in 9 and head and neck cancer in 9. Intravenous ivuxolimab was administered to patients every 2 weeks at six dose levels: 0.01, 0.1, 0.3, 1.5, 3 and 10 mg/kg. The monotherapy dose-escalation portion (N ≈ 55 patients) of the phase I ivuxolimab trial is reported in the paper. Peripheral TCRbeta sequencing aimed to test whether ivuxolimab altered TCR sequence diversity and caused clonal T-cell expansion. General conclusions and limits of the study: After ivuxolimab, more expanded clones were found on average in CD8+ T cells than in CD4+ T cells. In partial responders in the 0.1-3.0 mg/kg groups, normalized peripheral clonal expansion was found to be among the lowest, especially among CD8+ T cells. The antigen specificity of the peripheral T cells that underwent clonal expansion was not determined. Low levels of normalized T-cell clonal expansion were also seen in some patients who did not respond. At doses of 0.1 to 3.0 mg/kg, clonal expansion of both CD4+ and CD8+ blood T cells was observed from baseline to week 6.

The trial excluded patients who had a history of autoimmune disease or who were on systemic immunosuppression. Peripheral blood for TCR sequencing was drawn from every dose cohort at baseline, at cycle 4 day 1 and at cycle 7 day 1. Samples came from an open-label, multicenter, first-in-human phase I dose-escalation trial of ivuxolimab. The trial enrolled adults with locally advanced or metastatic head and neck squamous cell, hepatocellular, melanoma or renal cell carcinoma. Before TCR sequencing, CD4+ and CD8+ T cells were separately sorted from peripheral blood. To note about this clone: Its antigen is currently not known. Per-nucleotide qualities are absent, and no much larger clonotype sits a single base away.

Genomic DNA was isolated from the sorted cells so that the TCRbeta CDR3 region could be sequenced. TCRbeta CDR3 regions were sequenced using the immunoSEQ Assay. TCRdb re-hosts the immuneACCESS table, in-frame sequences only. Its copies lack some clones; in the studies checked, an unresolved V gene accounts for under half of them, and the cause for the rest is not known. The sample has 55,000 to 95,000 clones on record, 85% to 90% of them singletons. The biggest ten clones account for 2.5% to 3.5% of the sample. Sequenced material: CD4+ or CD8+ T cells sorted from blood, taken in a trial of the OX40 agonist ivuxolimab. The clonotype comes from an adult with an advanced solid tumor such as melanoma, head and neck, liver or kidney cancer.

The CDR3 region: CASSPRAGGSYNEQFF. The nucleotides are TGTGCCAGCAGCCCCCGGGCAGGGGGATCTTACAATGAGCAGTTCTTC. The sequence is built from TRBV4-2 and TRBJ2-1; the junction holds 7 bases that match TRBD1. Per the germline V gene, LGHNA is the CDR1 and YNFKEQ is the CDR2. Trimming takes 4 bases off V and 4 bases off J; junction bases not matched to a gene: 10. Inclusive of the bounding cysteine and phenylalanine, the CDR3 is 16 residues long. Just the 48-base CDR3 DNA is kept, in frame starting at base 1.